The 31 T cell receptor beta chains below come from one sample, sequenced in a study of T cell clonality in common variable immunodeficiency (dated by TCRdb to about 2015). To prepare the library, the immunoSEQ multiplex PCR assay was applied. Held by TCRdb, this immuneACCESS table contains in-frame sequences only and omits some clones. Under half of the omission traces to an unresolved V gene where checked; the cause of the rest is unknown. The sample records 28,000 or so clones, none occurring a single time. The ten largest clones take up 24% of the sample. Study-wide findings and limitations: CVID TCRbeta sequences reportedly showed fewer deletions and N-nucleotide insertions and lacked highly modified clones with 13 or more V deletions.

These receptors have no known antigen. Material: peripheral blood mononuclear cells. The receptors derive from a human donor with common variable immunodeficiency.

With respect to this clone: The read stops 3 residues short of the end of the CDR3; the missing end is completed from the germline J gene. The gene calls are TRBV6-2 or TRBV6-3 and TRBJ2-7, with 10 bases that match TRBD1. Germline V gene sequence: CDR1 MNHEY, CDR2 SVGEGT. Losses at the gene ends were 2 bases for V and 2 bases for J; bases not matched to a gene: 9. The CDR3 covers 17 residues. Incomplete CDR3 DNA: TGTGCCAGCAGTTACGACAGGGGGCGAGCCCTCACCTACGAG. Translating gives CASSYDRGRALTYE. The complete CDR3 reads CASSYDRGRALTYEQYF.

With respect to this clone: A read error may account for a junction end that differs from germline. The read stops 3 residues short of the end of the CDR3; the missing end is completed from the germline J gene. Distinct nucleotide sequences in the sample also encode this CDR3. This sequence joins TRBV18 and TRBJ2-7; D call uncertain. CDR3 length: 13 residues. Germline loops: CDR1 KGHSH, CDR2 LQKENI. The sequenced CDR3 bases are TGTTCCAGCACACCAAATGCGGCATACGAG. It is translated as CSSTPNAAYE. The full CDR3 sequence reads CSSTPNAAYEQYF.

This clone has a handful of counts. The CDR3 is cut off 3 residues early in the read; its end comes from the germline J gene. This chain joins TRBV30 and TRBJ1-3; D ambiguous. The V and J ends lost 0 bases and 2 bases respectively, with 14 bases between them. This CDR3 contains 16 residues. Germline loops: CDR1 GTSNPN, CDR2 SVGIG (reference sequence). The CDR3 DNA, read in part, is TGTGCCTGGAGTGTACAACTCAGCGGGCCTGGAAACACC. It specifies CAWSVQLSGPGNT. The whole CDR3 protein is CAWSVQLSGPGNTIYF.

This clone has ten or more counts. The read falls 3 residues short of the CDR3 end, and the missing part is taken from the germline J gene. The chain employs TRBV6-1 and TRBJ2-7; the match to TRBD1 covers 7 bases. CDR1 and CDR2 from the germline V gene are MNHNS and SASEGT. V lost 4 bases, J lost 4 bases, and 7 bases stayed unmatched. The CDR3 is 14 residues long. Incomplete CDR3 DNA: TGTGCCAGCAGTGCGACAGGGCCTTTATACGAG. It translates to CASSATGPLYE. From start to end, the CDR3 is CASSATGPLYEQYF.

This clone was picked up many times. The CDR3 extends 3 residues past the end of the read, so its final part is completed from the germline J gene. The chain links TRBV5-6 to TRBJ2-5, with TRBD2 identical over 7 bases. Germline V gene lookup returns CDR1 SGHDT and CDR2 YYEEEE. This CDR3 region has 14 residues. The junction had 4 bases not matched to a gene; V was cut back by 0 bases and J by 5 bases. The sequenced part of the CDR3 DNA is TGTGCCAGCAGCTTGGGACTAGCTTCTGAGACC. It yields the protein CASSLGLASET. The full-length CDR3 reads as CASSLGLASETQYF.

There are many counts of this clone. The read ends 3 residues shy of where the CDR3 ends; the end is completed using the germline J gene. The chain carries TRBV19 and TRBJ2-3; 10 positions match TRBD2. There are 15 residues in the CDR3. The V gene end was trimmed by 7 bases and the J gene end by 1 base; junction bases not matched to a gene: 5. CDR1 and CDR2 from the germline V gene are LNHDA and SQIVND (reference sequence). The CDR3 DNA, read in part, is TGTGCCAGTAACTTTCTAGCGGGGGGCACAGATACG. Translating gives CASNFLAGGTDT. In full, the CDR3 reads CASNFLAGGTDTQYF.

This clone was seen repeatedly, ten times or more. The CDR3 is cut off 3 residues early in the read; its end comes from the germline J gene. This chain joins TRBV19 and TRBJ1-2, with D perhaps TRBD1 (6 bases). Germline V gene lookup returns CDR1 LNHDA and CDR2 SQIVND (reference sequence). This CDR3 comprises 12 residues. The CDR3 sequence is CASSVMGAWYTF. The DNA read from the CDR3 is TGTGCCAGTAGTGTAATGGGGGCTTGG. Complete variable domain (other parts from reference TRBV19 and TRBJ1-2): DGGITQSPKYLFRKEGQNVTLSCEQNLNHDAMYWYRQDPGQGLRLIYYSQIVNDFQKGDIAEGYSVSREKKESFPLTVTSAQKNPTAFYLCASSVMGAWYTFGSGTRLTVV.

In its sample, this clone was seen many times. The covered CDR3 bases are TGTGCCAGCTCACCACCGGGCGGGGGACCCAATGAG. As protein: CASSPPGGGPNE. In full, the CDR3 is CASSPPGGGPNEQFF. The chain has TRBV18 and TRBJ2-1; TRBD2 agrees at 7 bases. The missing CDR3 end, 3 residues past where the read stops, is filled in from the germline J gene. V gave up 0 bases and J gave up 6 bases; unmatched junction bases: 5. Germline V CDR1 and CDR2: KGHSH, LQKENI. The CDR3 covers 15 residues.

Details on this clone: The read is 3 residues too short to cover the CDR3 end, so that end is filled in from the germline J gene. V usage is TRBV2 and J usage is TRBJ2-1; 9 nucleotides align to TRBD2. Germline loops: CDR1 SNHLY, CDR2 FYNNEI. The CDR3 length is 17 residues. V gave up 8 bases and J gave up 4 bases; unmatched junction bases: 15. CDR3 residues: CASGKREVPGGYNEQFF. Partial CDR3 DNA: TGTGCCAGCGGGAAGCGGGAGGTTCCGGGCGGGTACAATGAG.

Points on this clone: A single base separates this from a much larger clone, so it may be a read error. The observed sequence ends 3 residues before the CDR3 terminus, with the missing tail filled in from the germline J gene. The chain carries TRBV2 and TRBJ2-5, with a weak D call TRBD2 (6 bases). The CDR3 is 15 residues long. Germline V CDR1 and CDR2: SNHLY, FYNNEI. V lost 7 bases and J lost 2, with 17 bases in between. This CDR3 reads CASKMRAEGQETQYF. The covered CDR3 bases are TGTGCCAGCAAGATGAGAGCGGAGGGACAAGAGACC.

In this sample, this clone turned up many times. Read data end 3 residues before the CDR3 end; the end is taken from the germline J gene. This chain links TRBV7-2 with TRBJ1-1; TRBD1 agrees at 8 bases. In germline, CDR1 is SGHTA, CDR2 FQGNSA. The length of the CDR3 is 14 residues. The ends lost 5 bases at V and 3 bases at J; junction bases unmatched: 5. CDR3 loop: CASSPPGGYTEAFF. The sequenced CDR3 bases are TGTGCCAGCAGCCCCCCAGGGGGCTACACTGAA. Filled out from reference TRBV7-2 and TRBJ1-1, the complete variable domain reads GAGVSQSPSNKVTEKGKDVELRCDPISGHTALYWYRQSLGQGLEFLIYFQGNSAPDKSGLPSDRFSAERTGGSVSTLTIQRTQQEDSAVYLCASSPPGGYTEAFFGQGTRLTVV.

This clone was detected only a few times. The read gets to within 3 residues of the CDR3 end, and the germline J gene fills in the rest. The rearrangement joins TRBV5-6 to TRBJ1-4; D possibly corresponds to TRBD1 (6 bases). Germline V lookup: CDR1 SGHDT, CDR2 YYEEEE. The CDR3 runs to 14 residues. Trimming cost V 1 base and J 6 bases, with 10 bases left between them. This CDR3 is CASSLTGLDEKLFF. CDR3 DNA, as far as it was read: TGTGCCAGCAGCTTGACAGGGCTGGATGAAAAA.

This clone was seen a handful of times. The DNA ends 3 residues before the CDR3 does, and the rest of the CDR3 is filled in from the germline J gene. This chain uses TRBV2 with TRBJ2-4; TRBD1 is a possible D gene (6 bases). V was trimmed by 4 bases and J by 3 bases, leaving 13 bases between them. The CDR3 spans 15 residues. CDR1 and CDR2 (germline): SNHLY, FYNNEI. The DNA read from the CDR3 is TGTGCCAGCAGTGTGTTGGACAGTCACAAAAACATT. Translation: CASSVLDSHKNI. The whole CDR3 region reads CASSVLDSHKNIQYF.

In its sample, this clone was seen many times. Coverage ceases 3 residues before the CDR3 finishes, and the germline J gene fills in the end. The chain is built from TRBV7-9 and TRBJ1-1, with D possibly matching TRBD1 (5 bases). CDR1 SEHNR and CDR2 FQNEAQ come from the germline V gene (reference sequence). CDR3 length: 14 residues. Partial CDR3 DNA: TGTGCCAGCAGCCCCTCGGGGGGTACCCTTAGA. Encoded protein: CASSPSGGTLR. In full, the CDR3 is CASSPSGGTLRAFF. The full variable domain, completed using reference TRBV7-9 and TRBJ1-1, is DTGVSQNPRHKITKRGQNVTFRCDPISEHNRLYWYRQTLGQGPEFLTYFQNEAQLEKSRLLSDRFSAERPKGSFSTLEIQRTEQGDSAMYLCASSPSGGTLRAFFGQGTRLTVV.

A word on this clone: A much larger clone is a single base away; this may be a read error. Different DNA sequences within this sample yield the same CDR3. The CDR3 region is CASGDRGRAEKLFF. The covered CDR3 bases are TGTGCCAGTGGAGACAGGGGACGGGCGGAAAAA. The V call is TRBV19, the J call TRBJ1-4; 8 bases are shared with TRBD1. The read comes to an end 3 residues before the CDR3 does, leaving the germline J gene to fill in the end. The CDR3 runs to 14 residues. The germline V gene has CDR1 LNHDA and CDR2 SQIVND (reference sequence). V lost 8 bases to trimming and J lost 8 bases; unmatched junction nucleotides: 10.

This clone was counted between two and nine times. The read stops 3 residues short of the end of the CDR3; the missing end is completed from the germline J gene. This rearrangement joins TRBV19 to TRBJ1-1; 7 nucleotides line up with TRBD1. J gave up 0 bases and V 3 bases, and 10 bases lay outside the gene matches. The CDR3 is made up of 17 amino acids. Germline loops: CDR1 LNHDA, CDR2 SQIVND (reference sequence). The part of the CDR3 DNA that was read is TGTGCCAGTAGTATCCGGCAGGGGGGATTTATGAACACTGAA. It specifies CASSIRQGGFMNTE. The entire CDR3 protein reads CASSIRQGGFMNTEAFF.

Notes on this clone: The read is 3 residues too short to cover the CDR3 end, so that end is filled in from the germline J gene. This rearrangement joins TRBV11-2 to TRBJ2-7; D ambiguous. The germline gives CDR1 SGHAT, CDR2 FQNNGV. The V end lost 1 base, the J end lost 6 bases, and 7 bases lay between the germline ends. CDR3 length equals 12 residues. The CDR3 DNA, read in part, is TGTGCCAGCAGCTTAGTTTCGGTCGAG. Its translation is CASSLVSVE. The CDR3 in its entirety is CASSLVSVEQYF.

This clone was counted ten times or more. From the germline J gene comes the end of the CDR3, since the read stops 3 residues before it. V gene TRBV18 combines with J gene TRBJ2-1; D possibly corresponds to TRBD1 (6 bases). This CDR3 spans 15 amino acids. The V end was cut by 0 bases, the J end by 7 bases, with 13 bases between. The germline gives CDR1 KGHSH, CDR2 LQKENI. CDR3 DNA (partial): TGTGCCAGCTCACCACCAGGTCCAGGGGCGAATGAG. Translation: CASSPPGPGANE. The CDR3, in full, reads CASSPPGPGANEQFF.

This clone has at least ten counts. The CDR3 end lies 3 residues beyond the end of the read and is filled in from the germline J gene. The chain recombines TRBV6-2 or TRBV6-3 with TRBJ1-1, with no clear D. V dropped 1 base and J dropped 1 base, with 7 bases sitting between them. The germline gives CDR1 MNHEY, CDR2 SVGEGT. The CDR3 is 14 amino acids. Incomplete CDR3 DNA: TGTGCCAGCAGTTACTGGGCAAAGAACACTGAA. Protein product: CASSYWAKNTE. The whole CDR3 sequence is CASSYWAKNTEAFF.

In this sample, this clone turned up many times. The missing CDR3 end, 3 residues past where the read stops, is filled in from the germline J gene. The chain carries TRBV18 and TRBJ2-1; D possibly corresponds to TRBD1 (5 bases). The ends were cut back, 3 bases at V and 7 bases at J, with 25 bases in the middle. The CDR3 is 18 residues long. Germline-derived CDR1 and CDR2 are KGHSH and LQKENI. CDR3 residues: CASSPTFRFGGGANEQFF. The covered CDR3 bases are TGTGCCAGCTCACCTACGTTTAGGTTCGGTGGTGGGGCAAATGAG.

About this clone itself: The read ends 3 residues early relative to the CDR3; the germline J gene fills the gap. V is TRBV6-1 and J is TRBJ2-1; the D is unclear. The germline V and J ends were trimmed by 4 bases and 8 bases, with 6 bases remaining between them. The germline CDR1 and CDR2 sequences are MNHNS and SASEGT. The CDR3 sequence is 11 residues long. The chain's CDR3 is CASSGSDEQFF. CDR3 DNA, as far as it was read: TGTGCCAGCAGTGGCTCGGATGAG.

This clone was seen many times. The CDR3 goes on 3 residues after the read ends, and that part is filled in from the germline J gene. The chain combines TRBV20-1 with TRBJ2-3, with 15 nucleotides matching TRBD2. CDR3 length equals 16 residues. Germline CDR1 DFQATT, CDR2 SNEGSKA (reference sequence). Trimming cost V 6 bases and J 0 bases; bases outside gene matches: 4. CDR3 in amino acids: CSAGLAGGTSTDTQYF. CDR3 DNA, as far as it was read: TGCAGTGCCGGACTAGCGGGGGGGACTAGCACAGATACG.

At least ten counts were recorded for this clone. The CDR3 end is not reached by the read, which stops 3 residues before it; the germline J gene fills it in. The chain links TRBV19 to TRBJ2-2, with 8 bases that match TRBD2. The germline V gene encodes CDR1 LNHDA and CDR2 SQIVND (reference sequence). The CDR3 covers 15 residues. The junction had 8 bases not matched to a gene; V was cut back by 7 bases and J by 4 bases. The CDR3 is CASKKAGEATGELFF. CDR3 bases read: TGTGCCAGTAAGAAAGCGGGGGAGGCCACCGGGGAG.

This clone was counted many times. With the read ending 3 residues before the CDR3 end, the germline J gene is used to fill in that end. This rearrangement joins TRBV6-2 or TRBV6-3 to TRBJ2-1; D may be TRBD1 (5 bases). The CDR3 spans 16 residues. Germline lookup yields CDR1 MNHEY and CDR2 SVGEGT. V was clipped by 4 bases and J by 6 bases, with 19 bases between them. CDR3 region: CASSSVSLTGSNEQFF. The sequenced CDR3 bases are TGTGCCAGCAGTTCGGTTAGCCTAACAGGAAGCAATGAG.

This clone showed up many times. Sequencing ends 3 residues short of the CDR3 end; the germline J gene provides the rest. The chain couples TRBV5-1 to TRBJ2-1; D might be TRBD1 (6 bases). V was shortened by 3 bases and J by 7 bases, with 8 bases between the two germline ends. CDR3 length: 12 residues. Germline V gives CDR1 SGHRS, CDR2 YFSETQ. The part of the CDR3 DNA that was read is TGCGCCAGCAGCTCTCAGGGGAATGAG. Its translation: CASSSQGNE. The entire CDR3 protein reads CASSSQGNEQFF.

As to this clone: Sequencing ends 3 residues short of the CDR3 end; the germline J gene provides the rest. Other DNA sequences in the sample encode the same CDR3. The rearrangement uses TRBV19 and TRBJ2-1; 7 nucleotides line up with TRBD2. The CDR3 is 17 residues long. V trimming: 0 bases; J trimming: 7 bases; junction bases outside the gene matches: 12. In germline, CDR1 is LNHDA, CDR2 SQIVND (reference sequence). CDR3 region: CASSIDPGGSRPNEQFF. The CDR3 bases that were read are TGTGCCAGTAGTATAGATCCGGGCGGGAGCCGTCCGAATGAG. Full variable domain (outside the CDR3, taken from reference TRBV19 and TRBJ2-1): DGGITQSPKYLFRKEGQNVTLSCEQNLNHDAMYWYRQDPGQGLRLIYYSQIVNDFQKGDIAEGYSVSREKKESFPLTVTSAQKNPTAFYLCASSIDPGGSRPNEQFFGPGTRLTVL.

This clone has a count of ten or more. The read stops 3 residues short of the end of the CDR3; the missing end is completed from the germline J gene. This rearrangement joins TRBV7-8 to TRBJ2-5; D gene ambiguous. The V end was cut by 1 base, the J end by 7 bases, with 7 bases between. This CDR3 is 12 amino acids long. Germline lookup yields CDR1 SGHVS and CDR2 FQNEAQ. Partial CDR3 DNA: TGTGCCAGCAGCTTAGAGGTCCGGACC. This translates into CASSLEVRT. Given in full, the CDR3 is CASSLEVRTQYF.

A note on this clone: The CDR3 is cut off 3 residues early in the read; its end comes from the germline J gene. The V gene is TRBV18, the J gene TRBJ1-5, with unresolved D. V was trimmed by 1 base and J by 0 bases, leaving 7 bases between them. The CDR3 runs 15 residues. Germline V gene lookup returns CDR1 KGHSH and CDR2 LQKENI. The sequenced part of the CDR3 DNA is TGTGCCAGCTCACCACAGGCAGGTAGCAATCAGCCC. This gives the protein CASSPQAGSNQP. The full CDR3 protein reads CASSPQAGSNQPQHF.

This clone occurred a few times. The CDR3 end lies 3 residues beyond the end of the read and is filled in from the germline J gene. V is TRBV20-1 and J is TRBJ2-1; TRBD2 matches at 11 bases. The V and J ends lost 5 bases and 0 bases, in that order; junction bases with no gene match: 3. This CDR3 is built from 15 residues. CDR1 DFQATT and CDR2 SNEGSKA come from the germline V gene (reference sequence). The CDR3: CSAPSGGSSYNEQFF. The part of the CDR3 DNA that was read is TGCAGTGCTCCTAGCGGGGGGAGCTCCTACAATGAG.

This clone occurred many times. Coverage ceases 3 residues before the CDR3 finishes, and the germline J gene fills in the end. The gene calls are TRBV4-2 and TRBJ1-2, with a possible D match to TRBD1 (5 bases). The CDR3 consists of 12 residues. Deletions cut 4 bases from V and 7 bases from J, with 10 bases between. In germline, CDR1 is LGHNA, CDR2 YNFKEQ. CDR3: CASSPGVSGYTF. CDR3 DNA, as far as it was read: TGTGCCAGCAGCCCGGGGGTTTCTGGC.

A remark on this clone: The read terminates 3 residues before the CDR3 end, so the remaining end is supplied by the germline J gene. The chain links TRBV18 to TRBJ1-4; D ambiguous. Trimming took 4 bases from V and 7 from J, leaving 13 bases between them. CDR1 is KGHSH and CDR2 is LQKENI in the germline V gene. The length of the CDR3 is 14 residues. CDR3: CASSQETRGEKLFF. CDR3 DNA (partial): TGTGCCAGCTCACAGGAGACGCGGGGTGAAAAA.